The T cell receptor beta chain under discussion was sequenced for a study of T cell changes during pregnancy in multiple sclerosis. The data were produced by immunoSEQ multiplex PCR, yet TCRdb's version contains in-frame clones alone and is incomplete. This sample has 35,000 to 45,000 clones, with 91% found just once. The CDR3 consists of 13 residues. Between the trimmed V and J ends, which lost 6 bases and 2 bases, there was a span of 10 bases. The germline CDR1 and CDR2 sequences are KGHSH and LQKENI. This sequence joins TRBV18 and TRBJ1-1, with D maybe TRBD1 (5 bases). The receptor's source is a female donor in good health, enrolled as a control in a pregnancy study. The input for sequencing was CD4+ T cells from peripheral blood mononuclear cells, taken after pregnancy. The CDR3 coding sequence is TGTGCCAGCTCCCACGGGGGAAACACTGAAGCTTTCTTT. The encoded protein is CASSHGGNTEAFF.